This is a list of T cell receptor beta chains from one sample in a study of T-cell memory formation after mild COVID-19. Each CDR3 protein gets one entry after TCRdb re-called the 5' RACE reads with MiXCR. The table includes around 530,000 distinct CDR3 sequences, about 20% detected once. The sequencing sample was made of PBMCs or a T cell subset sorted from them (not recorded which). The receptors come from an adult woman who had mild COVID-19 (a few samples of this study predate the infection). Cell type and time point are not known. Both conserved end residues are part of each CDR3. A D gene is named only where the DNA matches it firmly. Clone size is shown for a subset of rows, as once, few, many or a class of expanded clone.

>-|TRBD1|TRBV5-1|TRBJ1-1
CASSLGTALGHTEAFF
TGCGCCAGCAGCCTCGGGACAGCCCTTGGTCACACTGAAGCTTTCTTT
>few|-|TRBV4-2|TRBJ2-7
CASSQEIVYEQYF
TGTGCCAGCAGCCAAGAGATTGTGTACGAGCAGTACTTC
>-|TRBD1|TRBV20-1|TRBJ1-4
CSARRIGDRANEKLFF
TGCAGTGCTAGGAGGATTGGGGACAGGGCTAATGAAAAACTGTTTTTT
>few|TRBD1|TRBV7-2|TRBJ2-1
CASRRQGNNNEQFF
TGTGCCAGCAGAAGACAGGGGAATAACAATGAGCAGTTCTTC
>few|-|TRBV12-3/TRBV12-4|TRBJ1-2
CASTSSRLHYGYTF
TGTGCCAGCACTTCCAGTAGGTTACACTATGGCTACACCTTC
>few|-|TRBV21-1|TRBJ2-7
CASSDRSPYEQYF
TGTGCCAGCAGCGACAGGTCCCCCTACGAGCAGTACTTC
>-|-|TRBV7-2|TRBJ1-1
CASSLTTGMNTEAFF
TGTGCCAGCAGCTTGACTACAGGGATGAACACTGAAGCTTTCTTT
>many|TRBD1|TRBV28|TRBJ1-6
CASSPPRQGNNSPLHF
TGTGCCAGCAGCCCCCCCAGACAGGGTAATAATTCACCCCTCCACTTT
>-|-|TRBV6-5|TRBJ2-2
CASSYDSNTGELFF
TGTGCCAGCAGTTACGATTCGAACACCGGGGAGCTGTTTTTT
>-|-|TRBV15|TRBJ2-1
CATSSDWTYNEQFF
TGTGCCACCAGCAGTGACTGGACCTACAATGAGCAGTTCTTC
>-|-|TRBV5-1|TRBJ2-1
CASSSGFRGGEDDEQFF
TGCGCCAGCAGCTCGGGTTTTCGGGGCGGGGAGGACGATGAGCAGTTCTTC
>few|-|TRBV20-1|TRBJ2-5
CSARVGWEETQYF
TGCAGTGCTAGAGTGGGGTGGGAAGAGACCCAGTACTTC
>many|-|TRBV5-1|TRBJ2-1
CASSLEQGSNEQFF
TGCGCCAGCAGCTTGGAGCAGGGTTCCAATGAGCAGTTCTTC
>-|TRBD1|TRBV9|TRBJ2-5
CASSVGDSQETQYF
TGTGCCAGCAGCGTAGGGGACAGCCAAGAGACCCAGTACTTC
>once|-|TRBV5-1|TRBJ1-5
CASSLTGNENQPQHF
TGCGCCAGCAGCTTGACTGGGAATGAAAATCAGCCCCAGCATTTT
>-|TRBD1|TRBV5-6|TRBJ1-2
CASSFSDRWWEDYGYTF
TGTGCCAGCAGCTTCTCGGACAGGTGGTGGGAGGACTATGGCTACACCTTC
>-|-|TRBV5-5|TRBJ2-1
CASSPAMRGPSDEQFF
TGTGCCAGCAGCCCTGCCATGCGGGGGCCCTCGGATGAGCAGTTCTTC
>few|TRBD1|TRBV6-5|TRBJ2-7
CASSYRVDRGAYEQYF
TGTGCCAGCAGTTACAGGGTCGACAGGGGGGCCTACGAGCAGTACTTC
>-|TRBD2|TRBV19|TRBJ2-2
CASSIAGGGNTGELFF
TGTGCCAGTAGTATTGCGGGGGGCGGCAACACCGGGGAGCTGTTTTTT
>few|-|TRBV12-3/TRBV12-4|TRBJ1-5
CASSPFGGGYGNQPQHF
TGTGCCAGCAGCCCCTTCGGGGGCGGATATGGCAATCAGCCCCAGCATTTT